Following are 18 T cell receptor beta chains from one sample sequenced in a study of T cells expressing NK-cell markers. TCRdb reprocessed the 5' RACE reads, keeping one entry per CDR3 protein, no DNA. The sample table sets out 500,000 to 700,000 distinct CDR3 sequences. The sequenced sample was blood T cells: a sorted CD56 or NKG2C T cell subset, CD4+ or CD8+ T cells, or bulk PBMC T cells (not recorded which). The receptors derive from a man between 18 and 35 years old in good health.

This chain uses TRBV2 with TRBJ1-6; TCRdb's D call of TRBD1 is untestable without DNA. Germline V gene lookup returns CDR1 SNHLY and CDR2 FYNNEI. The CDR3 consists of 13 residues. The CDR3 loop is CASREDRESPLHF.

The chain joins TRBV24-1 to TRBJ2-6; TCRdb returns TRBD1, unconfirmable since there is no DNA. Germline V gives CDR1 KGHDR, CDR2 SFDVKD. This CDR3 region has 20 residues. The CDR3 is CATIKGTAPILGSGANVLTF.

This sequence joins TRBV7-9 and TRBJ1-2; without DNA, the TCRdb call of TRBD1 cannot be checked. Per the germline V gene, CDR1 is SEHNR and CDR2 is FQNEAQ (reference sequence). The CDR3 runs 16 residues. The chain's CDR3 is CASSRSASAQVYGYTF.

V gene TRBV5-5 combines with J gene TRBJ2-1; checking the TCRdb D call of TRBD2 is not possible without DNA. This CDR3 is built from 18 residues. CDR1 and CDR2 (germline): SGHKS, YYEKEE (reference sequence). The CDR3 loop is CASSLGPSRTASYNEQFF.

The chain joins TRBV5-1 to TRBJ1-2. The CDR3 is 14 amino acids. From germline, CDR1 is SGHRS and CDR2 YFSETQ. The CDR3 spells CASSLDRMGYGYTF.

The rearrangement uses TRBV5-1 and TRBJ2-1. Germline V gives CDR1 SGHRS, CDR2 YFSETQ. The CDR3 sequence is 14 residues long. The CDR3 spells CASSQGPRNNEQFF. Complete variable domain (other parts from reference TRBV5-1 and TRBJ2-1): KAGVTQTPRYLIKTRGQQVTLSCSPISGHRSVSWYQQTPGQGLQFLFEYFSETQRNKGNFPGRFSGRQFSNSRSEMNVSTLELGDSALYLCASSQGPRNNEQFFGPGTRLTVL.

The chain uses TRBV5-1 and TRBJ2-1; TCRdb returns TRBD2, unconfirmable since there is no DNA. Germline V gene lookup returns CDR1 SGHRS and CDR2 YFSETQ. The CDR3 is 17 residues long. This chain's CDR3 is CASSPDLAGGPHNEQFF.

The chain couples TRBV5-1 to TRBJ2-3; the TCRdb D gene call, TRBD2, has no DNA to confirm it. CDR3 length equals 16 residues. The germline gives CDR1 SGHRS, CDR2 YFSETQ. The CDR3 region is CASSLLTSGSLNTQYF.

V gene TRBV11-2 combines with J gene TRBJ1-1; with no DNA, the TCRdb D assignment of TRBD1 cannot be verified. CDR1 and CDR2 (germline): SGHAT, FQNNGV. CDR3 length: 15 residues. The CDR3 spells CASSTGQGWDTEAFF.

CDR3 protein: CASSLVGAAGGDEQFF. The V and J genes are TRBV5-1 and TRBJ2-1; TCRdb designates TRBD1, a call that cannot be tested without DNA. This CDR3 has 16 amino acids. Germline assignment: CDR1 SGHRS and CDR2 YFSETQ.

The chain employs TRBV7-8 and TRBJ2-3; the D call of TRBD2 rests on TCRdb alone, since no DNA is present to check it. This CDR3 is 17 amino acids long. CDR1 SGHVS and CDR2 FQNEAQ come from the germline V gene. The CDR3 loop is CASSPIRLAGVADTQYF. Drawing the rest from reference TRBV7-8 and TRBJ2-3, the complete variable domain is GAGVSQSPRYKVAKRGQDVALRCDPISGHVSLFWYQQALGQGPEFLTYFQNEAQLDKSGLPSDRFFAERPEGSVSTLKIQRTQQEDSAVYLCASSPIRLAGVADTQYFGPGTRLTVL.

The J gene is TRBJ2-3, the V gene TRBV9; there is no DNA to check the TCRdb D call of TRBD1. Per germline, CDR1 SGDLS and CDR2 YYNGEE. The CDR3 contains 16 residues. CDR3 loop: CASSVQWTGANRTQYF.

The genes are TRBV3-1 and TRBJ2-5; the TCRdb call, TRBD1, lacks DNA for checking. CDR1 is LGHDT, CDR2 YNNKEL, per germline (reference sequence). The CDR3 totals 15 residues. CDR3 residues: CASSQEMWQGETQYF.

The rearrangement links TRBV4-1 to TRBJ2-1; TCRdb indicates TRBD1, and absent DNA this call remains unverified. From germline, CDR1 is MGHRA and CDR2 YSYEKL. The CDR3 loop spans 16 amino acids. The CDR3 loop reads CASSPAPTGLLNEQFF.

This chain uses TRBV27 with TRBJ2-3. Germline V gene lookup returns CDR1 MNHEY and CDR2 SMNVEV (reference sequence). This CDR3 has 18 residues. CDR3 residues: CASSLIILGKLSTDTQYF.

The V and J genes are TRBV14 and TRBJ1-2; TCRdb selects TRBD1, and the lack of DNA leaves this call unchecked. CDR1 is SGHDN, CDR2 FVKESK, per germline. The CDR3 is made up of 15 amino acids. CDR3 amino acids: CASSQNGNLGYGYTF.

The J gene is TRBJ2-5, the V gene TRBV15. Germline-derived CDR1 and CDR2 are LNHNV and YYDKDF (reference sequence). The CDR3 has 13 amino acids. The CDR3 loop reads CATSRSTGETQYF.

J is TRBJ2-2 and V is TRBV27; there is no DNA to check the TCRdb D call of TRBD1. CDR1 is MNHEY, CDR2 SMNVEV, per germline (reference sequence). The CDR3 spans 16 residues. The CDR3 protein is CASNSIGRGNTGELFF.